Shown below are 31 T cell receptor beta chains from a single sample sequenced in a study of blood T cells in healthy people across ages. A J-beta primer mix and a sample-barcoded 5' primer were used in a second PCR of roughly 6 to 11 cycles. Each CDR3 protein is one row after TCRdb ran MiXCR on the 5' RACE reads. Here the sample spans approximately 1.5 million distinct CDR3 sequences, roughly 43% being singletons. The sequencing input was blood. The receptors were gathered from a woman aged 18-35 years in good health.

Only a few counts were recorded for this clonotype. The V gene is TRBV20-1, the J gene TRBJ2-1; D unclear. Between the trimmed V and J ends, which lost 3 bases and 2 bases, there was a span of 14 bases. Germline CDR1 is DFQATT and CDR2 is SNEGSKA (reference sequence). This CDR3 is 15 amino acids long. CDR3 in amino acids: CSASSETTTYNEQFF. The CDR3 DNA reads TGCAGTGCTAGTTCCGAGACCACGACCTACAATGAGCAGTTCTTC.

The genes are TRBV15 and TRBJ1-1; the D is unclear. The length of the CDR3 is 13 residues. Trimming took 4 bases from V and 5 from J, leaving 11 bases between them. From germline, CDR1 is LNHNV and CDR2 YYDKDF (reference sequence). The CDR3 here is CATSKPSVTEAFF. CDR3 nucleotide sequence: TGTGCCACCAGCAAACCATCCGTGACTGAAGCTTTCTTT.

This clonotype was picked up one time. The gene calls are TRBV7-2 and TRBJ1-2, with D maybe TRBD1 (5 bases). The CDR3 length is 15 residues. V dropped 0 bases and J dropped 5 bases, with 13 bases sitting between them. Germline assignment: CDR1 SGHTA and CDR2 FQGNSA. The DNA for the CDR3 is TGTGCCAGCAGCTTAGCGGGACTGGTAGAATATGGCTACACCTTC. Residues: CASSLAGLVEYGYTF.

The chain combines TRBV6-2 or TRBV6-3 with TRBJ1-5, with 8 bases fitting TRBD1. There are 15 residues in the CDR3. In germline, CDR1 is MNHEY, CDR2 SVGEGT. V shed 6 bases and J 6 bases; nucleotides not matched to a gene: 10. CDR3 protein: CASRDRGANSQPQHF. CDR3 DNA: TGTGCCAGCAGAGACAGGGGCGCGAACAGTCAGCCCCAGCATTTT.

This clonotype has just one count. J is TRBJ1-2 and V is TRBV27; 8 nucleotides line up with TRBD1. The CDR3 runs 15 residues. The V and J ends lost 3 bases and 2 bases, in that order; junction bases with no gene match: 5. Germline V gene sequence: CDR1 MNHEY, CDR2 SMNVEV (reference sequence). CDR3: CASSFRTGKNYGYTF. The CDR3 bases are TGTGCCAGCAGTTTCAGGACAGGGAAGAACTATGGCTACACCTTC.

CDR3 coding DNA: TGTGCCAGCAGCTTAGTGGCGGGGCACCGAGAGCAGTACTTC. This sequence encodes CASSLVAGHREQYF. The genes are TRBV7-8 and TRBJ2-5, with D tentatively TRBD2 (6 bases). The CDR3 covers 14 residues. Germline loops: CDR1 SGHVS, CDR2 FQNEAQ. V lost 1 base, J lost 11 bases, and 17 bases lay in between. The whole variable domain, filled in from reference TRBV7-8 and TRBJ2-5, reads GAGVSQSPRYKVAKRGQDVALRCDPISGHVSLFWYQQALGQGPEFLTYFQNEAQLDKSGLPSDRFFAERPEGSVSTLKIQRTQQEDSAVYLCASSLVAGHREQYFGPGTRLLVL.

The chain is built from TRBV28 and TRBJ2-4; 7 nucleotides line up with TRBD2. The V gene's germline CDR1 is MDHEN and CDR2 SYDVKM. The CDR3 runs 14 residues. Trimming at V came to 7 bases and at J to 2 bases, leaving 5 bases not matched to a gene. The CDR3 spells CASNPSGTKNIQYF. DNA for the CDR3: TGTGCCAGCAATCCGAGCGGGACCAAAAACATTCAGTACTTC.

This clonotype was recorded at least ten times. The J gene is TRBJ2-1, the V gene TRBV6-5; tentatively, D is TRBD1 or TRBD2 (5 bases each). V lost 6 bases to trimming and J lost 3 bases, with 15 bases between them. Germline-derived CDR1 and CDR2 are MNHEY and SVGAGI. This CDR3 comprises 15 residues. This CDR3 reads CASRHEGLFYNEQFF. The CDR3 nucleotides read TGTGCCAGCAGGCATGAGGGGCTCTTCTACAATGAGCAGTTCTTC.

V gene TRBV6-1 combines with J gene TRBJ1-6; possibly TRBD1 for D (5 bases). Germline V gene lookup returns CDR1 MNHNS and CDR2 SASEGT. V dropped 2 bases and J dropped 6 bases, with 11 bases sitting between them. This CDR3 contains 15 residues. CDR3 residues: CASSETQGSNSPLHF. DNA of the CDR3: TGTGCCAGCAGTGAAACGCAGGGCTCTAATTCACCCCTCCACTTT.

The gene calls are TRBV11-3 and TRBJ2-1, with D perhaps matching TRBD1 (6 bases). The germline V gene encodes CDR1 SGHNT and CDR2 YENEEA. This CDR3 region has 15 residues. The V end was cut by 5 bases, the J end by 3 bases, with 14 bases between. The DNA of the CDR3 is TGTGCCAGCAGCAACCCCGGGACACTCTACAATGAGCAGTTCTTC. Amino acid sequence: CASSNPGTLYNEQFF.

The chain uses TRBV7-9 and TRBJ1-4; D ambiguous. V gave up 2 bases and J gave up 0 bases, with 7 bases separating them. Germline-derived CDR1 and CDR2 are SEHNR and FQNEAQ (reference sequence). The length of the CDR3 is 15 residues. CDR3 sequence reads: CASSLILATNEKLFF. The CDR3 nucleotides are TGTGCCAGCAGCTTAATTCTGGCAACTAATGAAAAACTGTTTTTT.

The chain joins TRBV4-1 to TRBJ1-6; possible D gene TRBD1, 6 bases. There are 14 residues in the CDR3. Germline lookup yields CDR1 MGHRA and CDR2 YSYEKL. V lost 3 bases and J 16 bases, leaving 19 bases between the germline ends. The CDR3: CASSHARQDPRLHF. CDR3 nucleotide sequence: TGCGCCAGCAGCCATGCCCGACAGGACCCACGTCTCCACTTT.

V and J are TRBV14 and TRBJ2-5; no definite D call. This CDR3 is 11 amino acids long. Germline values: CDR1 SGHDN, CDR2 FVKESK. Between the trimmed V and J ends, which lost 3 bases and 11 bases, there was a span of 10 bases. The CDR3 sequence: CASSHSDEQYF. The CDR3 DNA is TGTGCCAGCAGCCACTCCGATGAGCAGTACTTC.

This clonotype was seen a handful of times. V is TRBV5-1 and J is TRBJ2-1; D is possibly TRBD2 (6 bases). This CDR3 contains 15 residues. Trimming took 3 bases from V and 9 from J, leaving 19 bases between them. The germline gives CDR1 SGHRS, CDR2 YFSETQ. The CDR3 DNA follows: TGCGCCAGCAGCTGGGGGGAGACTAGAGAGGGTGAGCAGTTCTTC. This encodes CASSWGETREGEQFF. The full variable domain, its missing parts supplied by reference TRBV5-1 and TRBJ2-1, is KAGVTQTPRYLIKTRGQQVTLSCSPISGHRSVSWYQQTPGQGLQFLFEYFSETQRNKGNFPGRFSGRQFSNSRSEMNVSTLELGDSALYLCASSWGETREGEQFFGPGTRLTVL.

This chain uses TRBV5-8 with TRBJ1-4, with D maybe TRBD1 (6 bases). From germline, CDR1 is SGHTS and CDR2 YDEGEE. The V gene lost 1 base and the J gene lost 3 bases, with 19 bases spanning the gap. CDR3 length: 18 amino acids. The CDR3, as DNA: TGTGCCAGCAGCTTGAGGCGTGCCCGGCACAGGGCTAATGAAAAACTGTTTTTT. Amino acid sequence: CASSLRRARHRANEKLFF.

In the case of this clonotype: A much bigger clone sits one base away, suggesting this may be a read error. The chain links TRBV12-3 or TRBV12-4 to TRBJ2-4; the D is unclear. This CDR3 is 14 amino acids long. Trimming left V 5 bases short and J 6 bases short, with 14 bases between. In DNA form, the CDR3 reads TGTGCCAGCAGTAAGCAGAGGTCAGGAAACATTCAGTACTTC. Its translation: CASSKQRSGNIQYF.

This clonotype turned up a few times. The V gene is TRBV21-1, the J gene TRBJ1-1; TRBD1, the table's D call, lacks a check against the DNA. TRBV21-1 is tagged as a pseudogene. The CDR3 contains 16 residues. Here the CDR3 DNA reads TGTGCCAGCAGCAAAGGGTGGCAGGGGGTGAATACTGAAGCTTTCTTT. It yields the protein CASSKGWQGVNTEAFF.

This clonotype was recorded a few times. The chain has TRBV20-1 and TRBJ1-2; 9 bases are shared with TRBD1. Germline assignment: CDR1 DFQATT and CDR2 SNEGSKA (reference sequence). The CDR3 loop spans 18 amino acids. Unmatched junction bases numbered 20, after V lost 5 bases and J lost 4 bases. The CDR3 is CSASPGGDRDPTIYGYTF. DNA of the CDR3: TGCAGTGCTTCCCCGGGAGGGGACAGGGACCCTACCATCTATGGCTACACCTTC.

A word on this clonotype: A read error may explain this, as a much larger clone is one base away. The chain has TRBV12-3 or TRBV12-4 and TRBJ2-3; D not resolved. Between the trimmed V and J ends, which lost 6 bases and 6 bases, there was a span of 10 bases. This CDR3 region has 12 residues. The CDR3 nucleotides are TGTGCCAGCAGATCAATAGTTGATACGCAGTATTTT. Protein product: CASRSIVDTQYF.

The rearrangement joins TRBV28 to TRBJ2-1; 7 bases fit TRBD1. With V trimmed by 7 bases and J by 3 bases, 9 bases remained unmatched. Germline CDR1 and CDR2: MDHEN and SYDVKM. This CDR3 has 15 amino acids. Written as DNA, the CDR3 is TGTGCCAGCACCACTTTACAGGGGCTCTACAATGAGCAGTTCTTC. Residues: CASTTLQGLYNEQFF.

Details on this clonotype: A read error may produce the germline difference seen at one junction end. The chain uses TRBV20-1 and TRBJ2-7; possible D gene TRBD2, 5 bases. The DNA end is a closer match to TRBJ2-5, so the J assignment may be wrong. The CDR3 length is 15 residues. The germline V gene has CDR1 DFQATT and CDR2 SNEGSKA (reference sequence). In nucleotides, the CDR3 is TGCAGTACTAGAGAGCAGCCCATCTTTGGGGAGACCCAGTACTTC. This encodes CSTREQPIFGETQYF.

In this sample, this clonotype turned up a few times. This chain connects TRBV7-9 to TRBJ1-4, with unresolved D. CDR3 length equals 16 residues. Trimming stripped 5 bases from V and 2 bases from J, with 15 bases between. CDR1 is SEHNR and CDR2 is FQNEAQ in the germline V gene (reference sequence). CDR3 nucleotides: TGTGCCAGCAGCCCCCCCCATGGTTTGACTAATGAAAAACTGTTTTTT. It specifies CASSPPHGLTNEKLFF.

This clonotype was observed a few times. V and J are TRBV7-2 and TRBJ2-3; D might be TRBD1 (5 bases). V lost 5 bases and J 4 bases, leaving 13 bases between the germline ends. There are 14 residues in the CDR3. The germline gives CDR1 SGHTA, CDR2 FQGNSA. The CDR3 DNA reads TGTGCCAGCAGCCCAGGACATTTACCAGATACGCAGTATTTT. This sequence encodes CASSPGHLPDTQYF. Full variable domain (missing parts from reference TRBV7-2 and TRBJ2-3): GAGVSQSPSNKVTEKGKDVELRCDPISGHTALYWYRQSLGQGLEFLIYFQGNSAPDKSGLPSDRFSAERTGGSVSTLTIQRTQQEDSAVYLCASSPGHLPDTQYFGPGTRLTVL.

This clonotype was found a few times. The V call is TRBV3-1, the J call TRBJ2-7, with 11 nucleotides matching TRBD2. The V and J ends lost 4 bases and 7 bases, in that order; junction bases with no gene match: 12. The V gene's germline CDR1 is LGHDT and CDR2 YNNKEL (reference sequence). The CDR3 has 16 amino acids. CDR3 residues: CASSPYLAGGWEEQYF. For the CDR3, the DNA is TGTGCCAGCAGCCCCTATTTAGCGGGGGGGTGGGAAGAGCAGTACTTC.

This clonotype has a handful of counts. This chain uses TRBV15 with TRBJ1-2, with unresolved D. Trimming removed 5 bases at V and 4 bases at J, with 14 bases between. Germline V lookup: CDR1 LNHNV, CDR2 YYDKDF (reference sequence). This CDR3 is built from 14 residues. This CDR3 is CATSYGYDIYGYTF. The CDR3, as DNA: TGTGCCACCAGCTACGGGTACGACATCTATGGCTACACCTTC. The full variable domain, its missing parts supplied by reference TRBV15 and TRBJ1-2, is DAMVIQNPRYQVTQFGKPVTLSCSQTLNHNVMYWYQQKSSQAPKLLFHYYDKDFNNEADTPDNFQSRRPNTSFCFLDIRSPGLGDTAMYLCATSYGYDIYGYTFGSGTRLTVV.

The chain has TRBV3-1 and TRBJ2-1; the D gene is possibly TRBD1 (6 bases). Per germline, CDR1 LGHDT and CDR2 YNNKEL (reference sequence). CDR3 size: 15 residues. V lost 1 base, J lost 4 bases, and 11 bases lay in between. CDR3 in DNA: TGTGCCAGCAGCCAAGCCCGGACAGCTTACAATGAGCAGTTCTTC. It is translated as CASSQARTAYNEQFF.

The rearrangement joins TRBV6-4 to TRBJ2-1; D is unresolved. V shed 2 bases and J shed 8 bases, with 10 bases lying between them. CDR1 MRHNA and CDR2 SNTAGT come from the germline V gene. The CDR3 totals 13 residues. For the CDR3, the DNA is TGTGCCAGCAGTGACATCCCTGGCGATGAGCAGTTCTTC. Residues: CASSDIPGDEQFF.

V gene TRBV5-5 combines with J gene TRBJ2-7, with D possibly being TRBD1 (6 bases). Trimming removed 4 bases at V and 4 bases at J, with 15 bases between. The CDR3 length is 14 residues. The germline V gene has CDR1 SGHKS and CDR2 YYEKEE (reference sequence). DNA for the CDR3: TGTGCCAGCAGCCCGGTAACAGGGCCTTACGAGCAGTACTTC. Translating gives CASSPVTGPYEQYF.

The V gene is TRBV29-1, the J gene TRBJ1-1; D ambiguous. The V and J ends lost 0 bases and 1 base respectively, with 9 bases between them. CDR1 SQVTM and CDR2 ANQGSEA come from the germline V gene. This CDR3 spans 14 amino acids. CDR3 sequence: CSVEERRSNTEAFF. As DNA, the CDR3 is TGCAGCGTTGAAGAACGCCGATCGAACACTGAAGCTTTCTTT.

The gene calls are TRBV12-3 or TRBV12-4 and TRBJ2-5; 8 positions match TRBD1. V was pared by 3 bases and J by 3 bases, with 3 bases of the junction left unmatched. This CDR3 is 14 amino acids long. The CDR3 here is CASSFATGEETQYF. CDR3 bases: TGTGCCAGCAGTTTCGCGACAGGGGAAGAGACCCAGTACTTC.

This clonotype was seen only a few times. This chain joins TRBV24-1 and TRBJ2-1; 8 bases are shared with TRBD2. Germline loops: CDR1 KGHDR, CDR2 SFDVKD. V lost 6 bases to trimming and J lost 3 bases; unmatched junction nucleotides: 0. CDR3 length: 13 amino acids. This CDR3 is CATSTSGYNEQFF. The CDR3 DNA follows: TGTGCCACCAGTACTAGCGGCTACAATGAGCAGTTCTTC.